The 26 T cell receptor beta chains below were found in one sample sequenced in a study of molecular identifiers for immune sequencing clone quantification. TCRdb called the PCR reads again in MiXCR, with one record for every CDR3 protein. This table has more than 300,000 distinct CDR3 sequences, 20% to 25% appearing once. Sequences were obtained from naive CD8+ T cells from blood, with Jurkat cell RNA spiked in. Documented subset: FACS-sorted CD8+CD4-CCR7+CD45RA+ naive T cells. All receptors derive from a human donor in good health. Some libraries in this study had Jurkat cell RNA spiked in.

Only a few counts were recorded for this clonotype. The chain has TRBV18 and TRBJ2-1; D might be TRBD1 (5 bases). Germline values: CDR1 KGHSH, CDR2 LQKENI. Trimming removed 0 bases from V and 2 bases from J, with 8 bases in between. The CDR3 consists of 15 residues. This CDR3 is CASSPPDNAYNEQFF. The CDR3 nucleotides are TGTGCCAGCTCACCACCGGACAACGCCTACAATGAGCAGTTCTTC. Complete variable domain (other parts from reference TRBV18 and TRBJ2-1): NAGVMQNPRHLVRRRGQEARLRCSPMKGHSHVYWYRQLPEEGLKFMVYLQKENIIDESGMPKERFSAEFPKEGPSILRIQQVVRGDSAAYFCASSPPDNAYNEQFFGPGTRLTVL.

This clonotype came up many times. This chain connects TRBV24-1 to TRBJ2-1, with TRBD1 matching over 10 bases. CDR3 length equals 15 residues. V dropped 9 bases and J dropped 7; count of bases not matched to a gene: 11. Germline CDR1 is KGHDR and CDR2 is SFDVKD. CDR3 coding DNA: TGTGCCACCGGACGACAGGGGGCGAAGGATAATGAGCAGTTCTTC. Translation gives CATGRQGAKDNEQFF.

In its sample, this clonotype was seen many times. The CDR3, as DNA: TGTGCCAGCAGCGTAGGGGGCAGGGGCTACGAGCAGTACTTC. This sequence encodes CASSVGGRGYEQYF. The chain joins TRBV9 to TRBJ2-7; D possibly corresponds to TRBD1 (6 bases). The CDR3 has 14 residues. Germline CDR1 reads SGDLS; CDR2 reads YYNGEE. Deletions cut 0 bases from V and 3 bases from J, with 10 bases between.

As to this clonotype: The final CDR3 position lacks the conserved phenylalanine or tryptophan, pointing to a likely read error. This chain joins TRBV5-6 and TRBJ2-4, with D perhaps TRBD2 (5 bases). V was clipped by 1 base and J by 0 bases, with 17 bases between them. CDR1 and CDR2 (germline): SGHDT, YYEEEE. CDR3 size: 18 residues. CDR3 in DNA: TGTGCCAGCAGCTTGAAGGCGGTAGCGAGAGGAGCCAAAAACATTCAGTACTCC. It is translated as CASSLKAVARGAKNIQYS.

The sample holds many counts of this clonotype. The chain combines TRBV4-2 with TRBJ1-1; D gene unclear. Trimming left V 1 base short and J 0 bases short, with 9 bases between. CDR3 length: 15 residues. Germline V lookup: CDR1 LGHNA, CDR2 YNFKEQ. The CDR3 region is CASSQGGEMNTEAFF. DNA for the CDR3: TGTGCCAGCAGCCAAGGCGGGGAGATGAACACTGAAGCTTTCTTT.

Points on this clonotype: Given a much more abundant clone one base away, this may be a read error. The CDR3 loop reads CASGPPGGTAPYEQYF. CDR3 sequence (DNA): TGTGCCAGCGGCCCCCCTGGCGGGACAGCACCCTACGAGCAGTACTTC. This chain joins TRBV14 and TRBJ2-7; weak D call: TRBD1 (7 bases). The V gene's germline CDR1 is SGHDN and CDR2 FVKESK. Deletions cut 8 bases from V and 2 bases from J, with 22 bases between. The CDR3 length is 16 residues.

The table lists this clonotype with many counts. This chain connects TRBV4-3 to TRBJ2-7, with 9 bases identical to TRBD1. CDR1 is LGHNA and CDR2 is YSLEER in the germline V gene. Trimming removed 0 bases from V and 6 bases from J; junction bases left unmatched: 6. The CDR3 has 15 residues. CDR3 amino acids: CASSQETGGWGEQYF. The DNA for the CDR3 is TGCGCCAGCAGCCAAGAAACAGGGGGCTGGGGCGAGCAGTACTTC.

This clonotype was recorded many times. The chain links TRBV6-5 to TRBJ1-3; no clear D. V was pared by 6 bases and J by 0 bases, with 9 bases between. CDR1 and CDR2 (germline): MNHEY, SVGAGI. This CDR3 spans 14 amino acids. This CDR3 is CASRRQSSGNTIYF. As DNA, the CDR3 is TGTGCCAGCAGACGCCAGAGCTCTGGAAACACCATATATTTT.

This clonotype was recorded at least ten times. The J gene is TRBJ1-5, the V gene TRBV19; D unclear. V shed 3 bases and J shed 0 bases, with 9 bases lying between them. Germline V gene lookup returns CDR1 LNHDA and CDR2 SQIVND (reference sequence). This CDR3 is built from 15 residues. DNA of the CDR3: TGTGCCAGTAGTATTGGACGGCTTAGCAATCAGCCCCAGCATTTT. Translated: CASSIGRLSNQPQHF.

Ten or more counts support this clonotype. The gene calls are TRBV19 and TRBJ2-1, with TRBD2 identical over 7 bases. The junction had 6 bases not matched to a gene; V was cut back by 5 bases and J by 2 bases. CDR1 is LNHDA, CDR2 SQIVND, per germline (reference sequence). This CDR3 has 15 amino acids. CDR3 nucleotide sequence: TGTGCCAGTAGTCCGACTAGCTCCCCCTACAATGAGCAGTTCTTC. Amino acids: CASSPTSSPYNEQFF. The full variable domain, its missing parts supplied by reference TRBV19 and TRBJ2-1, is DGGITQSPKYLFRKEGQNVTLSCEQNLNHDAMYWYRQDPGQGLRLIYYSQIVNDFQKGDIAEGYSVSREKKESFPLTVTSAQKNPTAFYLCASSPTSSPYNEQFFGPGTRLTVL.

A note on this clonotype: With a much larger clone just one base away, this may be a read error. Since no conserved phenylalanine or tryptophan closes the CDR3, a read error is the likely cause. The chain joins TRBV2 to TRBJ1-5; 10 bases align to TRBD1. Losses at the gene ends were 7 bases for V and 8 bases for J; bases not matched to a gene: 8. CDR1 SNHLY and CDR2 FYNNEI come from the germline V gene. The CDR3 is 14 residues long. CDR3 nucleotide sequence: TGTGCCAGCACCCCGGGACAGGGGTGGGAGCCCCAGCATATT. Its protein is CASTPGQGWEPQHI.

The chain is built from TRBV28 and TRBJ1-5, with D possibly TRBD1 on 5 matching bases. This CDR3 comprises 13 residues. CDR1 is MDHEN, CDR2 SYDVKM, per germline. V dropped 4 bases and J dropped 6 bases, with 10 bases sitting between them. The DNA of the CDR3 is TGTGCCAGCAGTTATCGGGGGAGTCAGCCCCAGCATTTT. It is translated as CASSYRGSQPQHF.

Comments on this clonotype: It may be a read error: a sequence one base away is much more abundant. CDR3 amino acids: CASSQVSWDTQYF. The DNA for the CDR3 is TGTGCCAGCAGCCAAGTTAGCTGGGATACGCAGTATTTT. The chain is built from TRBV3-1 and TRBJ2-3; D is undetermined. This CDR3 is built from 13 residues. Germline V gene lookup returns CDR1 LGHDT and CDR2 YNNKEL (reference sequence). The V end was cut by 1 base, the J end by 6 bases, with 8 bases between.

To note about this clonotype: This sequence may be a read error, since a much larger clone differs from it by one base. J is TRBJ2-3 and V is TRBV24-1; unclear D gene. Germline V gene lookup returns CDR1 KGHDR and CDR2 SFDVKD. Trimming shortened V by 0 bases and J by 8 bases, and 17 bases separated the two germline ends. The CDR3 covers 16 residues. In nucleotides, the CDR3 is TGTGCCACCAGTGATTTGGACGATCACCCCCCAGGTACGCAGTATTTT. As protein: CATSDLDDHPPGTQYF.

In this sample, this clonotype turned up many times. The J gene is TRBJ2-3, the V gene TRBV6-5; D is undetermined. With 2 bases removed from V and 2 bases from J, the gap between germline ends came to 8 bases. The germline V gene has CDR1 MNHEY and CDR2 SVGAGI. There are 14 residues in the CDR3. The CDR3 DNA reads TGTGCCAGCAGTTACGGGGAAGTCACAGATACGCAGTATTTT. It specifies CASSYGEVTDTQYF.

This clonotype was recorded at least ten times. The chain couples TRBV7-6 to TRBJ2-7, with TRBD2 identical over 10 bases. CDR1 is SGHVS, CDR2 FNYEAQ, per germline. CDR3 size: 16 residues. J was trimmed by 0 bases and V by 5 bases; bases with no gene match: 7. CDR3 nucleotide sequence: TGTGCCAGCAGCGAAGATAGCGGGGGGAGCTCCTACGAGCAGTACTTC. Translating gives CASSEDSGGSSYEQYF.

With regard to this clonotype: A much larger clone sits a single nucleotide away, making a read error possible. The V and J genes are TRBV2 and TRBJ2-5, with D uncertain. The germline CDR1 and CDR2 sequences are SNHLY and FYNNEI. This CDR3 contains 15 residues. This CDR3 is CASSEGHTWEETRYF. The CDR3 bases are TGTGCCAGCAGTGAAGGACATACCTGGGAAGAGACCCGGTACTTC.

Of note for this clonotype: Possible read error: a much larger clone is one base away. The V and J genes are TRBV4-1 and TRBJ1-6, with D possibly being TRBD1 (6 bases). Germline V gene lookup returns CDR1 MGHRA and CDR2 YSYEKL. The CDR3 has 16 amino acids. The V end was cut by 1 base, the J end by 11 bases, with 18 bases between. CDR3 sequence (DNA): TGCGCCAGCAGCCAAGTCCTGACAGGAGGGAATACACCCCTCCACTTT. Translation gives CASSQVLTGGNTPLHF.

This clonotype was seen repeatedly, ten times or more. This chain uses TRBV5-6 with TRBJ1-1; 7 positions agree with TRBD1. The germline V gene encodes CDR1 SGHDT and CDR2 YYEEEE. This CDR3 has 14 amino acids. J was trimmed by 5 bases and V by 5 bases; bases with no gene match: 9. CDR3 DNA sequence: TGTGCCAGCAGTCCTGACAGGGTCGGAACTGAAGCTTTCTTT. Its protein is CASSPDRVGTEAFF.

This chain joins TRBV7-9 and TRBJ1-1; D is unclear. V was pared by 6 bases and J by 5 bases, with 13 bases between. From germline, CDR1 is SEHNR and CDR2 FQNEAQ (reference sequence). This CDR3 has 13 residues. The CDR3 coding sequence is TGTGCCAGCAGGCGCAGTCCGAATACTGAAGCTTTCTTT. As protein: CASRRSPNTEAFF.

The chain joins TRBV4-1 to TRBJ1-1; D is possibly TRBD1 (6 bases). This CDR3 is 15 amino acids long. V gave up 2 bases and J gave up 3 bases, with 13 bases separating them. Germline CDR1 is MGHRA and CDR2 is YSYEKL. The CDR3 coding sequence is TGCGCCAGCAGCCAAACAGACAGGTCTGACACTGAAGCTTTCTTT. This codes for CASSQTDRSDTEAFF.

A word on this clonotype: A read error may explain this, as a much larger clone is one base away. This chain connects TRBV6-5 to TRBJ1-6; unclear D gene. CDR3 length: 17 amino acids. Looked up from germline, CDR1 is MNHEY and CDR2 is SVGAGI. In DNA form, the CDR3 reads TGTGCCAGCAGTTACTTAAAACGGACGGGCTATAATTTACCCCTCCACTTT. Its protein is CASSYLKRTGYNLPLHF.

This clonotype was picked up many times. In DNA, the CDR3 is TGCAGTGCTGGACCACCTAGCCCGGGAACAGATACGCAGTATTTT. Residues: CSAGPPSPGTDTQYF. The V call is TRBV20-1, the J call TRBJ2-3, with D perhaps TRBD2 (5 bases). Germline lookup yields CDR1 DFQATT and CDR2 SNEGSKA (reference sequence). Trimming removed 5 bases from V and 3 bases from J, with 18 bases in between. The CDR3 loop spans 15 amino acids.

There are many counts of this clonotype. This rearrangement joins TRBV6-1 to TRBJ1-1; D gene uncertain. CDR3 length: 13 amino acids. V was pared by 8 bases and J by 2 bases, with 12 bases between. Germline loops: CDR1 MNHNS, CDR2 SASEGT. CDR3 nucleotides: TGTGCCAGCGATTTCCGGGCCAACACTGAAGCTTTCTTT. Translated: CASDFRANTEAFF.

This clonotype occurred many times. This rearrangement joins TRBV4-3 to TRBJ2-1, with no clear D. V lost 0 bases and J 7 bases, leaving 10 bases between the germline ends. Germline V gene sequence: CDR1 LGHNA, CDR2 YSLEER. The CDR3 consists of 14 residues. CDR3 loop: CASSQDFVGNEQFF. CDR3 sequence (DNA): TGCGCCAGCAGCCAAGATTTCGTGGGGAATGAGCAGTTCTTC.

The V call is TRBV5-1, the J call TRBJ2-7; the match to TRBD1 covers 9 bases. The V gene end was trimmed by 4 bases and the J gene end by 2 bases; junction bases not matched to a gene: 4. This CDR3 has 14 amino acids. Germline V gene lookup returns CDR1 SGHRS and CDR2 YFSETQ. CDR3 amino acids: CASSIGTGTYEQYF. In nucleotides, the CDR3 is TGCGCCAGCAGCATCGGGACAGGGACCTACGAGCAGTACTTC.